One sample yielded the 18 T cell receptor beta chains listed below, sequenced in a study of beta chain features in type 1 diabetes. Study-wide points: Type 1 diabetes patients had moderately but significantly shorter TCRB CDR3s in all four CD4+ subsets.

Since all of the isolated RNA was reverse transcribed, expressed TCRB transcripts were what got sequenced. TCRdb's copy holds only in-frame clones and misses some; the assay was immunoSEQ multiplex PCR. Of 250,000 to 300,000 clones listed, more than 13% are singletons. No antigens are known for them. The material sequenced was naive CD4+ T cells from blood. These receptor sequences come from a man aged 25-45 years with type 1 diabetes.

This clone was observed a few times. For the CDR3, the DNA is TGTGCCATGGGGACTAGCACAGATACGCAGTATTTT. It translates to CAMGTSTDTQYF. V is TRBV5-4 and J is TRBJ2-3, with D maybe TRBD2 (6 bases). Trimming pared 9 bases from V and 0 bases from J, leaving 8 bases between. Germline CDR1 is SGHNT and CDR2 is YYREEE (reference sequence). This CDR3 is 12 amino acids long.

The chain combines TRBV4-2 with TRBJ2-1, with TRBD2 matching over 7 bases. The CDR3 contains 16 residues. With 3 bases clipped from V and 3 bases from J, the junction kept 8 bases outside the gene matches. Germline lookup yields CDR1 LGHNA and CDR2 YNFKEQ. CDR3 sequence (DNA): TGTGCCAGCAGCCACCGGGGCGGGAGCAACTACAATGAGCAGTTCTTC. This encodes CASSHRGGSNYNEQFF.

The chain has TRBV28 and TRBJ2-5; 10 nucleotides align to TRBD2. The CDR3 consists of 14 residues. Germline-derived CDR1 and CDR2 are MDHEN and SYDVKM. V shed 8 bases and J 7 bases; nucleotides not matched to a gene: 10. CDR3 sequence: CASRGLAGAGTQYF. CDR3 sequence (DNA): TGTGCCAGCCGCGGGCTAGCGGGGGCAGGGACCCAGTACTTC.

V usage is TRBV29-1 and J usage is TRBJ2-3; 11 nucleotides match TRBD2. CDR1 is SQVTM and CDR2 is ANQGSEA in the germline V gene. CDR3 length: 16 residues. V lost 7 bases to trimming and J lost 11 bases; unmatched junction nucleotides: 20. For the CDR3, the DNA is TGCAGCGGGGCGGGGCTAGCGGGAGGACTCAAGTCGGGGCAGTATTTT. Translating it yields CSGAGLAGGLKSGQYF.

The chain recombines TRBV5-4 with TRBJ1-1, with 10 bases lining up with TRBD1. CDR1 and CDR2 from the germline V gene are SGHNT and YYREEE (reference sequence). The CDR3 covers 14 residues. The ends lost 0 bases at V and 4 bases at J; junction bases unmatched: 0. The CDR3 DNA reads TGTGCCAGCAGCTTGGGGACAGGGGGCACTGAAGCTTTCTTT. Protein: CASSLGTGGTEAFF.

The table lists this clone with a few counts. Other DNA sequences in this specimen translate into the identical CDR3. The J gene is TRBJ2-5, the V gene TRBV18; D uncertain. CDR1 and CDR2 from the germline V gene are KGHSH and LQKENI. The CDR3 is 14 amino acids. The V gene lost 1 base and the J gene lost 4 bases, with 10 bases spanning the gap. CDR3 in DNA: TGTGCCAGCTCACCACTGCAGTCCTCAGAGACCCAGTACTTC. Amino acids: CASSPLQSSETQYF.

This clone was observed a few times. The chain carries TRBV7-9 and TRBJ1-5; no clear D gene. In germline, CDR1 is SEHNR, CDR2 FQNEAQ (reference sequence). The ends were cut back, 5 bases at V and 5 bases at J, with 10 bases in the middle. The CDR3 sequence is 13 residues long. The CDR3 region has the DNA TGTGCCAGCAGCCCAACTTCTGATCAGCCCCAGCATTTT. Protein: CASSPTSDQPQHF.

A few counts support this clone. The chain combines TRBV6-6 with TRBJ1-2; a weak D match, TRBD1 (6 bases). Germline lookup yields CDR1 MNHNY and CDR2 SVGAGI (reference sequence). The V gene lost 6 bases and the J gene lost 2 bases, with 10 bases spanning the gap. The CDR3 is made up of 13 amino acids. CDR3 region: CASRDRSNYGYTF. The CDR3 DNA reads as TGTGCCAGCAGAGACAGGTCAAACTATGGCTACACCTTC.

The gene calls are TRBV2 and TRBJ1-1; unclear D gene. Trimming took 8 bases from V and 11 from J, leaving 18 bases between them. Per germline, CDR1 SNHLY and CDR2 FYNNEI. This CDR3 is 12 amino acids long. The CDR3 DNA reads as TGTGCCAGCTCCCCCACTCTAGTTGGGGCTTTCTTT. It encodes CASSPTLVGAFF.

This clone was recorded a few times. The chain combines TRBV29-1 with TRBJ2-2, with TRBD2 matching over 13 bases. The CDR3 contains 19 residues. CDR1 and CDR2 (germline): SQVTM, ANQGSEA. Germline trimming cut 6 bases from V and 1 base from J; bases unmatched to any gene: 14. The CDR3 sequence is CSVEGLAGSVGVNTGELFF. In nucleotides, the CDR3 is TGCAGCGTGGAGGGACTAGCGGGGTCAGTGGGGGTGAACACCGGGGAGCTGTTTTTT.

The sample holds a few counts of this clone. This chain connects TRBV28 to TRBJ1-1; perhaps TRBD1 as D (5 bases). CDR1 and CDR2 from the germline V gene are MDHEN and SYDVKM. The CDR3 has 13 amino acids. Between the trimmed V and J ends, which lost 7 bases and 8 bases, there was a span of 17 bases. The CDR3 nucleotides are TGTGCCAGCACCCCAGGGTATCCCTCGGAAGCTTTCTTT. As protein: CASTPGYPSEAFF.

V usage is TRBV5-4 and J usage is TRBJ2-1, with 7 bases identical to TRBD2. The CDR3 totals 15 residues. The V segment lost 1 base and the J segment 6 bases; nucleotides outside the gene matches: 7. The germline CDR1 and CDR2 sequences are SGHNT and YYREEE (reference sequence). Here the CDR3 DNA reads TGTGCCAGCAGCTTGACGCGGGAGCAAGCCAATGAGCAGTTCTTC. It translates to CASSLTREQANEQFF.

This chain joins TRBV10-3 and TRBJ2-2, with 11 bases fitting TRBD2. This CDR3 has 14 residues. Germline-derived CDR1 and CDR2 are ENHRY and SYGVKD. Germline trimming cut 6 bases from V and 3 bases from J; bases unmatched to any gene: 0. Here the CDR3 reads CAIRGLADTGELFF. The DNA for the CDR3 is TGTGCCATCAGGGGACTAGCGGACACCGGGGAGCTGTTTTTT.

This clone has more than one count but fewer than ten. V and J are TRBV19 and TRBJ1-1; D possibly corresponds to TRBD1 (5 bases). The germline V gene encodes CDR1 LNHDA and CDR2 SQIVND (reference sequence). Trimming left V 6 bases short and J 4 bases short, with 18 bases between. This CDR3 has 15 amino acids. CDR3 nucleotides: TGTGCCAGTAGCCAAAGGGGCGGGGTCGGCACTGAAGCTTTCTTT. Its translation: CASSQRGGVGTEAFF.

CDR3 amino acids: CASSSPSLAGQSSYNEQFF. CDR3 nucleotides: TGTGCCAGCAGCTCCCCGTCCCTAGCGGGTCAGAGCTCCTACAATGAGCAGTTCTTC. This chain joins TRBV11-2 and TRBJ2-1, with 8 bases identical to TRBD2. CDR3 length equals 19 residues. V lost 4 bases and J lost 0; bases outside the gene matches: 14. Germline V gives CDR1 SGHAT, CDR2 FQNNGV.

This clone was seen only a few times. The chain combines TRBV9 with TRBJ1-1, with a tentative D call TRBD1 (6 bases). This CDR3 contains 15 residues. The germline V gene has CDR1 SGDLS and CDR2 YYNGEE. V lost 0 bases, J lost 1 base, and 10 bases lay in between. CDR3 DNA: TGTGCCAGCAGCGTAGTCCCAGGGGAGAACACTGAAGCTTTCTTT. It codes for CASSVVPGENTEAFF.

This clone was observed a few times. The chain couples TRBV18 to TRBJ2-3; D possibly corresponds to TRBD2 (6 bases). The V and J ends lost 3 bases and 2 bases respectively, with 12 bases between them. The length of the CDR3 is 15 residues. Germline loops: CDR1 KGHSH, CDR2 LQKENI. CDR3 coding DNA: TGTGCCAGCTCACCGAATAGCGGAGCCACAGATACGCAGTATTTT. Translating gives CASSPNSGATDTQYF.

The J gene is TRBJ2-5, the V gene TRBV4-3; D may be TRBD2 (6 bases). The CDR3 runs to 16 residues. CDR1 LGHNA and CDR2 YSLEER come from the germline V gene. The V and J ends lost 0 bases and 2 bases respectively, with 13 bases between them. Written as DNA, the CDR3 is TGCGCCAGCAGCCAAGATCTGTGGAGGGATCAAGAGACCCAGTACTTC. Amino acids: CASSQDLWRDQETQYF.